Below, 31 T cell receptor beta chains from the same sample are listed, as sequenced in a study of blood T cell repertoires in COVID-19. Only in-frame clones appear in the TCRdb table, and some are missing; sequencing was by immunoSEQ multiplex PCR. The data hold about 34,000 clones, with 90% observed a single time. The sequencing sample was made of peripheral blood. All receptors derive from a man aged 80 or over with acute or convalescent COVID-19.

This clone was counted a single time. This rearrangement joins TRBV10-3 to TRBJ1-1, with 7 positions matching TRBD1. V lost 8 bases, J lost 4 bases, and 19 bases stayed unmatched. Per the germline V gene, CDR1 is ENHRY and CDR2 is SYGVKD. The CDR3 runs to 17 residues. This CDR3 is CAIRNTRDSSFSTEAFF. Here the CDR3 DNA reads TGTGCCATCCGTAACACCCGGGACAGCAGCTTTAGCACTGAAGCTTTCTTT.

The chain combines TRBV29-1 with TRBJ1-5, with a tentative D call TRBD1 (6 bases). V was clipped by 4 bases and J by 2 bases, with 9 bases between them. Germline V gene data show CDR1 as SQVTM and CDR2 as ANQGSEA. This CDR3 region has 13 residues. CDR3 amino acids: CSVAAGGNQPQHF. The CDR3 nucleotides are TGCAGCGTTGCTGCAGGGGGCAATCAGCCCCAGCATTTT.

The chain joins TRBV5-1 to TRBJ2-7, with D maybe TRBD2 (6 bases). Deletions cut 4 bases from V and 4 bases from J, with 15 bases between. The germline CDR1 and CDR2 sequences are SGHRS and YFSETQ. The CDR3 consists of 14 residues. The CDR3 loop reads CASSPGLGRYEQYF. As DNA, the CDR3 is TGCGCCAGCAGCCCGGGACTCGGCCGATACGAGCAGTACTTC.

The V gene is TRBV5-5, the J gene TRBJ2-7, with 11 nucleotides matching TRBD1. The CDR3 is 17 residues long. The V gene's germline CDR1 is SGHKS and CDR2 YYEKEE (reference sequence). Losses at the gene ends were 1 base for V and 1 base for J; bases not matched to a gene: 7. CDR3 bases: TGTGCCAGCAGCTTGAGAGTCGGGACAGGGGGTTCCTACGAGCAGTACTTC. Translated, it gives CASSLRVGTGGSYEQYF.

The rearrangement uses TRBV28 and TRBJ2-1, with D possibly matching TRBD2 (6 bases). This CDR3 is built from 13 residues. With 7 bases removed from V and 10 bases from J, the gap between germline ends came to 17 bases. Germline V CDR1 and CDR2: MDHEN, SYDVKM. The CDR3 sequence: CASKVQRRGEQFF. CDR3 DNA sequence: TGTGCCAGCAAGGTCCAGCGGAGGGGAGAGCAGTTCTTC.

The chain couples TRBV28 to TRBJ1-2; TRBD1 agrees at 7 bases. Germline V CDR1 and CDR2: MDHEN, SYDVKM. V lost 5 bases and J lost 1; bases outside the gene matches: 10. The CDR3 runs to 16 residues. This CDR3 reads CASSETGRIVNYGYTF. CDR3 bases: TGTGCCAGCAGTGAGACAGGGAGGATCGTTAACTATGGCTACACCTTC.

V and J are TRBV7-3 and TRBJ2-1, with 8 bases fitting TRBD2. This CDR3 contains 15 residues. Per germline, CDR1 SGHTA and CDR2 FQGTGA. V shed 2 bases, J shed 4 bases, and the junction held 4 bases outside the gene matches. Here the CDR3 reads CASSLGGGPYNEQFF. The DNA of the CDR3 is TGTGCCAGCAGCTTAGGCGGGGGGCCTTACAATGAGCAGTTCTTC.

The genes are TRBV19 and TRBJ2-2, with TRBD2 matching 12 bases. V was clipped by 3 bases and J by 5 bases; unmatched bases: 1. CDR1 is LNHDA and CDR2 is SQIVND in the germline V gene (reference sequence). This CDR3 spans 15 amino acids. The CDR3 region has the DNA TGTGCCAGTAGTATTGGACTAGCGGGGACCGGGGAGCTGTTTTTT. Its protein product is CASSIGLAGTGELFF.

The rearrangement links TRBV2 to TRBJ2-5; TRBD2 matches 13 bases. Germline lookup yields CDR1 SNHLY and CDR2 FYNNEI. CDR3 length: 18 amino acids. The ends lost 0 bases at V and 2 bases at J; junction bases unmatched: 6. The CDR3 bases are TGTGCCAGCAGTGAAGCTTGGTTGACTAGCGGGGGGCAAGAGACCCAGTACTTC. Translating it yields CASSEAWLTSGGQETQYF.

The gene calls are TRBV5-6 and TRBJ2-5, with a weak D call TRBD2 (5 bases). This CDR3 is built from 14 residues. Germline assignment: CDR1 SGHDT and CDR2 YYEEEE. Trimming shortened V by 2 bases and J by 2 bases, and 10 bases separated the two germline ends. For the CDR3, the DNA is TGTGCCAGCAGCTTACTAGGCCGACAAGAGACCCAGTACTTC. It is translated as CASSLLGRQETQYF.

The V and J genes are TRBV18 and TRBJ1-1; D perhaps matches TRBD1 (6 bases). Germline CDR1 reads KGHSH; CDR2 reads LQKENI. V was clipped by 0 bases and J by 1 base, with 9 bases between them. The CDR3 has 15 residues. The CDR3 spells CASSPPGHGNTEAFF. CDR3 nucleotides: TGTGCCAGCTCACCACCGGGACACGGGAACACTGAAGCTTTCTTT.

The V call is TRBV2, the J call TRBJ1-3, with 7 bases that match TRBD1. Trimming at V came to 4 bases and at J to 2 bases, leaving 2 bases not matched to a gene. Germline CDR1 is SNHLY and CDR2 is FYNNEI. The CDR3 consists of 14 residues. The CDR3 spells CASSGDRTGNTIYF. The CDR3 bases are TGTGCCAGCAGTGGGGACAGAACTGGAAACACCATATATTTT. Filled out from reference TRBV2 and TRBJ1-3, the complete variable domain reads EPEVTQTPSHQVTQMGQEVILRCVPISNHLYFYWYRQILGQKVEFLVSFYNNEISEKSEIFDDQFSVERPDGSNFTLKIRSTKLEDSAMYFCASSGDRTGNTIYFGEGSWLTVV.

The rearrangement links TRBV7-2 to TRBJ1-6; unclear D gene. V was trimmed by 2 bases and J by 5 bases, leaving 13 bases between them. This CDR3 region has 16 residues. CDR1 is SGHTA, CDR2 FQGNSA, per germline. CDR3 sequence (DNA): TGTGCCAGCAGCTTATATGGCGGTCCCAATAATTCACCCCTCCACTTT. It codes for CASSLYGGPNNSPLHF.

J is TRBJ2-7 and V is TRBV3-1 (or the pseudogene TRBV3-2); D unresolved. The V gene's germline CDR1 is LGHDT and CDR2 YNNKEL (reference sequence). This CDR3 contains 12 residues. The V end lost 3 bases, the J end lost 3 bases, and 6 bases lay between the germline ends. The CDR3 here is CASSQSSYEQYF. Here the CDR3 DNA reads TGTGCCAGCAGCCAGTCGAGCTACGAGCAGTACTTC.

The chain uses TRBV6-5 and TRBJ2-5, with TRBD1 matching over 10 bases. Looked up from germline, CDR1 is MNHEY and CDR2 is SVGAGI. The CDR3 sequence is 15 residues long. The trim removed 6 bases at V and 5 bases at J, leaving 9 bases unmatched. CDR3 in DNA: TGTGCCAGCAGACCGGGACAGGGGCCTCCGGAGACCCAGTACTTC. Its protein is CASRPGQGPPETQYF.

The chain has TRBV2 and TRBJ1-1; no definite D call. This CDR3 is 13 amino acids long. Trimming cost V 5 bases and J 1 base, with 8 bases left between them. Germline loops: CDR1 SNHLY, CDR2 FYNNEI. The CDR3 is CASSYTANTEAFF. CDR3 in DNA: TGTGCCAGCAGTTATACAGCGAACACTGAAGCTTTCTTT.

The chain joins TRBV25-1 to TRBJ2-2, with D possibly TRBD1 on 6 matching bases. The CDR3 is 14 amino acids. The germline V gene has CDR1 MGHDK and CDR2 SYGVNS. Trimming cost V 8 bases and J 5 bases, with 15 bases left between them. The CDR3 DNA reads TGTGCCAGCCGTCCGGGACACCATACCGGGGAGCTGTTTTTT. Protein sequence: CASRPGHHTGELFF.

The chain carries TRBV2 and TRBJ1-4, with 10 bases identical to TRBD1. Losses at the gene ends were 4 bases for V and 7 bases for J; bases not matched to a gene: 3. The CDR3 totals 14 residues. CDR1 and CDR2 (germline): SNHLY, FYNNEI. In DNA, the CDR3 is TGTGCCAGCAGTGTGGGGACAGGGGTTGAAAAACTGTTTTTT. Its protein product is CASSVGTGVEKLFF.

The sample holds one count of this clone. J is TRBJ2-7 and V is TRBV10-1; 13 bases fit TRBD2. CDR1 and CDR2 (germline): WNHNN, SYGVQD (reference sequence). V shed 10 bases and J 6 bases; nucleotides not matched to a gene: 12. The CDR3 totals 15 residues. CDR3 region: CATVEAGTSGAEQYF. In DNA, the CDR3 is TGCGCCACCGTTGAAGCCGGGACTAGCGGGGCCGAGCAGTACTTC.

CDR3 protein: CASSLTGSLGNTIYF. The CDR3 coding sequence is TGCGCCAGCAGCTTGACAGGGAGTCTGGGAAACACCATATATTTT. The V gene is TRBV5-1, the J gene TRBJ1-3; D possibly corresponds to TRBD1 (6 bases). Trimming cost V 1 base and J 4 bases, with 12 bases left between them. CDR1 is SGHRS and CDR2 is YFSETQ in the germline V gene. The CDR3 covers 15 residues.

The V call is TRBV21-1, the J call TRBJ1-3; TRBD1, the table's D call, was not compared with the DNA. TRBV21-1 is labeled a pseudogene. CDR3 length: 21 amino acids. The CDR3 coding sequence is TGTGCCAGCAGCAAAGATCAGGGACAGGGGAATAAGATGAGATCTGGAAACACCATATATTTT. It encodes CASSKDQGQGNKMRSGNTIYF.

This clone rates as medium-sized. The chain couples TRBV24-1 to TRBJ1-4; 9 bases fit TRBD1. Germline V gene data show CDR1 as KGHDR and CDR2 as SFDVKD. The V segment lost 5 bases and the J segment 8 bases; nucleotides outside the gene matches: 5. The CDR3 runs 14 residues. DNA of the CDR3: TGTGCCACCAGTGCTCGGACAGGGGACGAAAAACTGTTTTTT. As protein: CATSARTGDEKLFF.

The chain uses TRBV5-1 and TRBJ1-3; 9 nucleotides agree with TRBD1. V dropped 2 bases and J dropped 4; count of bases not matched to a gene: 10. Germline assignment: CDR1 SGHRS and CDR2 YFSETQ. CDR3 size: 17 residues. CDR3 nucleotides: TGCGCCAGCAGCTTCGACTTCGGGACAGGGCAAGGAAACACCATATATTTT. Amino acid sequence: CASSFDFGTGQGNTIYF.

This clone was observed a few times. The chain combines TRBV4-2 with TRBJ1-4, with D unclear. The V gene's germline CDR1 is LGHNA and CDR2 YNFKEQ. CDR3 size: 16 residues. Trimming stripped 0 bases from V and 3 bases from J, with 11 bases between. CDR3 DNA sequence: TGTGCCAGCAGCCAAGATCTACCGGGATCTAATGAAAAACTGTTTTTT. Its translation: CASSQDLPGSNEKLFF.

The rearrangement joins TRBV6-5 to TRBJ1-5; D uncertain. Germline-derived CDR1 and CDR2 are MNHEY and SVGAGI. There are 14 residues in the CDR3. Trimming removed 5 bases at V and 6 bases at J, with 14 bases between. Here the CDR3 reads CASSRTRALQPQHF. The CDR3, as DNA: TGTGCCAGCAGTCGTACGCGGGCCCTTCAGCCCCAGCATTTT.

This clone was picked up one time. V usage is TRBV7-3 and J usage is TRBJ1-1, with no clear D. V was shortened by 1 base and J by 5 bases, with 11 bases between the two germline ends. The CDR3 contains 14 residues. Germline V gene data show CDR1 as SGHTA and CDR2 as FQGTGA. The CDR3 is CASSLNIGGTEAFF. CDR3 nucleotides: TGTGCCAGCAGCTTAAATATAGGAGGAACTGAAGCTTTCTTT.

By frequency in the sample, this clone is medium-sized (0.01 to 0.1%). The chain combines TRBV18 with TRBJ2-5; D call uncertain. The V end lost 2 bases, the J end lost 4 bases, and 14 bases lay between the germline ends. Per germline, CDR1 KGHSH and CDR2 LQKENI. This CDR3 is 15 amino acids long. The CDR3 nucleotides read TGTGCCAGCTCACCAATATGGGCCGCTACAGAGACCCAGTACTTC. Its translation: CASSPIWAATETQYF.

CDR3 DNA: TGTGCCAGTACTCAGCCTGGGAGAAGCTACTATGGCTACACCTTC. Protein sequence: CASTQPGRSYYGYTF. The chain carries TRBV19 and TRBJ1-2; no clear D. The CDR3 has 15 amino acids. The germline V and J ends were trimmed by 7 bases and 3 bases, with 18 bases remaining between them. Germline V lookup: CDR1 LNHDA, CDR2 SQIVND (reference sequence).

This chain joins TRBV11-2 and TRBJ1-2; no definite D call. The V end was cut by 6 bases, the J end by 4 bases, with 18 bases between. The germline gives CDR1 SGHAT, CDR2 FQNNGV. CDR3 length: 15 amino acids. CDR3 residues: CASRYSGRRIYGYTF. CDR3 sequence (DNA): TGTGCCAGCAGGTATTCAGGCAGGCGAATCTATGGCTACACCTTC.

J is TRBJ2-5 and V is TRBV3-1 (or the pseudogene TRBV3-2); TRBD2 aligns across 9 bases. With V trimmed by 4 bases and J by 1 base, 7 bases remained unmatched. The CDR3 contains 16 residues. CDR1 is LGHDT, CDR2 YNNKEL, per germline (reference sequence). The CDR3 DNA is TGTGCCAGCAGCCGAAAAAGCGGGGGGCCCCAAGAGACCCAGTACTTC. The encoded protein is CASSRKSGGPQETQYF.

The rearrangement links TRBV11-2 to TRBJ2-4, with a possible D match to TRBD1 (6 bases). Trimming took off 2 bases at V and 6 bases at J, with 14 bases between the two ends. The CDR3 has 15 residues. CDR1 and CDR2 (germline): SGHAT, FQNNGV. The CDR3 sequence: CASSLRVGRGNIQYF. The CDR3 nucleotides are TGTGCCAGCAGCTTAAGGGTTGGCAGGGGAAACATTCAGTACTTC.